Listed below are T cell receptor beta chains from one sample, sequenced in a study of blood T cells in healthy people across ages. MiXCR was run by TCRdb on the 5' RACE reads, yielding one entry per CDR3 protein. The profile shows around 1,600,000 distinct CDR3 sequences, under 55% of them singletons. The specimen was blood. These receptors all stem from a woman between 18 and 30 years old in good health. Each CDR3 is given with its conserved first and last residue. A D gene is named only where the DNA matches it firmly. Some rows mark clone size as missing; the rest say once, few, many or name a class of expanded clone.

V gene,D gene,clone size,J gene,CDR3 DNA,CDR3 protein
TRBV12-3/TRBV12-4,-,few,TRBJ1-6,TGTGCCAGCAGGGCCAACATGGACTCACCCCTCCACTTT,CASRANMDSPLHF
TRBV7-9,-,-,TRBJ1-1,TGTGCCAGCAATAAGATTAAAAACACTGAAGCTTTCTTT,CASNKIKNTEAFF
TRBV2,TRBD1,few,TRBJ1-1,TGTGCCAGCACCATTCCGGACAGGGGCAACACTGAAGCTTTCTTT,CASTIPDRGNTEAFF
TRBV7-9,-,-,TRBJ1-5,TGTGCCAGCAGCTTAGGTACCGGGGGCACCAATCAGCCCCAGCATTTT,CASSLGTGGTNQPQHF
TRBV4-2,TRBD2,few,TRBJ2-1,TGTGCCAGCAGCCAAGATCAAGCGGGAACCTCCTACAATGAGCAGTTCTTC,CASSQDQAGTSYNEQFF
TRBV21-1,-,-,TRBJ2-7,TGTGCCAGCAGTCCGACCCTTCCCGGGAGCCCTGGATTCAAGGGGGCCTACGAGCAGTACTTC,CASSPTLPGSPGFKGAYEQYF
TRBV5-1,TRBD2,few,TRBJ2-1,TGTGCCAGCAGCTTTTTAGCGGGAGGAGACAATGAGCAGTTCTTC,CASSFLAGGDNEQFF
TRBV6-5,-,-,TRBJ1-2,TGTGCCAGCACCCTCGGCGGGGGATACAACTATGGCTACACCTTC,CASTLGGGYNYGYTF
TRBV27,TRBD2,few,TRBJ2-5,TGTGCCAGCAGTGGAATTTGGACTAGCGGAGAGACCCAGTACTTC,CASSGIWTSGETQYF
TRBV6-2/TRBV6-3,TRBD2,-,TRBJ2-1,TGTGCCAGCAGTTACTTTCCTAGCGGGAGTGGTGAGACCCAGTTCTTC,CASSYFPSGSGETQFF
TRBV2,-,-,TRBJ1-3,TGTGCCAGCAGTGAGTCCAGGGCGCCTGGAAACACCATATATTTT,CASSESRAPGNTIYF
TRBV7-2,-,-,TRBJ2-2,TGTACCAGCAGCGCGATGACACTCACCGGGGAGCTGTTTTTT,CTSSAMTLTGELFF
TRBV7-2,TRBD1,few,TRBJ2-7,TGTGCCAGCAGCTTAGAGGGACAGGTTGGATCCTACGAGCAGTACTTC,CASSLEGQVGSYEQYF
TRBV6-2/TRBV6-3,-,-,TRBJ2-3,TGTGCCAGCAGCAATAGCGTGACAGATACGCAGTATTTT,CASSNSVTDTQYF
TRBV7-3,TRBD2,-,TRBJ2-5,TGTGCCAGCAGCTCCGGGGGGGAAACTACGCCGTACTTC,CASSSGGETTPYF
TRBV12-3/TRBV12-4,-,many,TRBJ1-5,TGTGCCAGCAAAGGTAGCAATCAGCCCCAGCATTTT,CASKGSNQPQHF
TRBV2,TRBD1,-,TRBJ1-1,TGTGCCAGCACCCTGGGACAGGGATTCACTGAAGCTTTCTTT,CASTLGQGFTEAFF
TRBV27,-,few,TRBJ2-7,TGTGCCAGCGGCATATTCGGGCATTCCGAGCAGTACTTC,CASGIFGHSEQYF
TRBV4-1,-,few,TRBJ2-7,TGCGCCAGCAGCCAAGATACAGGGACGAAGTACGAGCAGTACTTC,CASSQDTGTKYEQYF
TRBV6-2/TRBV6-3,TRBD2,-,TRBJ2-5,TGTGCCAGCAGTTACTCGCCTAGCGGGGGGGCACGGCATGGGCAGTACTTC,CASSYSPSGGARHGQYF
TRBV9,TRBD2,-,TRBJ2-1,TGTGCCAGCAGCGCCAAGGGAGGACTAGCGGGAAACAAGGAGCAGTTCTTC,CASSAKGGLAGNKEQFF
TRBV29-1,TRBD1,-,TRBJ1-2,TGCAGCGTCGCAGGGACAGAGAAGGGAGCGAATGGCTACACCTTC,CSVAGTEKGANGYTF